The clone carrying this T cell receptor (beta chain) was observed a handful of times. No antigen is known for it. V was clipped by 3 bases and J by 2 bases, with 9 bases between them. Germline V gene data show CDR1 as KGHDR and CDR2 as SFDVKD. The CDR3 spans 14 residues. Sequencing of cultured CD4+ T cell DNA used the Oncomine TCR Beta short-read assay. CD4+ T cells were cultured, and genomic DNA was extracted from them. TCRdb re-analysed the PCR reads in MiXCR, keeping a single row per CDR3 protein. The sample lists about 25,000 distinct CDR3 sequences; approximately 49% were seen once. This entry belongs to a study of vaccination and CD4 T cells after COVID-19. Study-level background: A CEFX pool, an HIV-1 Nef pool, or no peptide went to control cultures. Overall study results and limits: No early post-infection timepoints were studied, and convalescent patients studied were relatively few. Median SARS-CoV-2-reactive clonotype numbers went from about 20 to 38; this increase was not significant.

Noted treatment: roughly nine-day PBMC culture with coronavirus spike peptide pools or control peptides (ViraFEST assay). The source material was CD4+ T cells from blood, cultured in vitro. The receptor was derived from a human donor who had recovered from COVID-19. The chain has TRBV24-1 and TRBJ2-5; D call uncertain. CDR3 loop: CATSDASKQETQYF. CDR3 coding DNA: TGTGCCACCAGTGATGCGAGCAAGCAAGAGACCCAGTACTTC.